This is a list of T cell receptor beta chains from one sample in a study of blood T cell repertoires in COVID-19. Sequencing used immunoSEQ multiplex PCR; TCRdb keeps in-frame clones, though not all of them. The sample includes 300,000 to 400,000 clones, 88% of them seen just once. Sequencing input: peripheral blood. The receptors were gathered from a woman aged 25-40 years with COVID-19, enrolled during active disease. CDR3s include the opening cysteine and the closing phenylalanine or tryptophan. Fields, in order: clone size, V gene, CDR3 protein. Where a row states a size, it is once, few, many or the class of an expanded clone; other rows omit it.

>-|TRBV7-2
CASSPGWSQTEAFF
>-|TRBV5-1
CASSKEGSSYNSPLHF
>once|TRBV4-1
CASSPSRGANEKLFF
>-|TRBV28
CASSLGTAMNTEAFF
>-|TRBV7-2
CASSFTHSGANVLTF
>-|TRBV20-1
CSASFVRGGRETQYF
>-|TRBV7-2
CASSSQEFYEQYF
>-|TRBV4-1
CASSRLAGGSDTQYF
>-|TRBV15
CATSRGDRGTEAFF
>-|TRBV7-9
CASSLWDRGKAGELFF
>-|TRBV7-3
CASSLISGGTDTQYF